This T cell receptor beta chain was sequenced in a study of radiation and T cells in renal cell carcinoma. Across the whole study: Nephrectomy followed 15 Gy stereotactic body radiation by 4 weeks.

After removal of 2 bases from V and 5 bases from J, the junction contained 3 bases not matched to a gene. The CDR3 is made up of 14 amino acids. Germline V CDR1 and CDR2: SGDLS, YYNGEE. Study-wide points: In blood, top tumor clones expanded by 2 weeks, shrinking by 4.

The data were produced by immunoSEQ multiplex PCR, yet TCRdb's version contains in-frame clones alone and is incomplete. The repertoire has some 150,000 clones, roughly 85% of them found once; the top ten carry around 21%. This clone was picked up a small number of times. Its antigen remains unknown. The time point denotes: baseline pretreatment blood. Treatment in this sample: 15 Gy SBRT to primary tumor, nephrectomy 4 weeks later. Sequencing used blood, obtained from a patient whose treatment included radiotherapy and nephrectomy. This rearrangement joins TRBV9 to TRBJ2-5, with TRBD2 matching over 10 bases. The TCR comes from a woman in her forties or fifties with renal cell carcinoma. CDR3 DNA: TGTGCCAGCAGCGTGGGACTAGCGCAGGAGACCCAGTACTTC. The encoded protein is CASSVGLAQETQYF.